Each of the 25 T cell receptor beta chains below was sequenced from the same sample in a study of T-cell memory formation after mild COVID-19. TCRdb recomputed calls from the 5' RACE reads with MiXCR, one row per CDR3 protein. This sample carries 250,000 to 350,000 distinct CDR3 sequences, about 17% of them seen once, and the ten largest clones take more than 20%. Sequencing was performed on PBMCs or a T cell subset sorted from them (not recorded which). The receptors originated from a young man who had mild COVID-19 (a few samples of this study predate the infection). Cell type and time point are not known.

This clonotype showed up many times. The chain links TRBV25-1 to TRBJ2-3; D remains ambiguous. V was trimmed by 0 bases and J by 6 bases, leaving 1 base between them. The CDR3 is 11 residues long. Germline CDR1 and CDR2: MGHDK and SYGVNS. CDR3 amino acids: CASSEYDTQYF. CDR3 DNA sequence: TGTGCCAGCAGTGAATATGATACGCAGTATTTT.

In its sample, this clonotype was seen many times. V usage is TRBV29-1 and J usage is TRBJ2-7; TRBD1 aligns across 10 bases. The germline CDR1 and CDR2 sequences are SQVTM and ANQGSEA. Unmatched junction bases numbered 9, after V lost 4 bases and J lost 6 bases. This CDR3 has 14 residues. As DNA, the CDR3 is TGCAGCGTTGCCCGGGGGACAGGGGACTCCGAGCAGTACTTC. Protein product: CSVARGTGDSEQYF.

Here the CDR3 reads CASSLVGGGPISSYNEQFF. The CDR3 DNA follows: TGTGCCAGCAGCTTGGTGGGCGGGGGGCCGATTAGCTCCTACAATGAGCAGTTCTTC. The chain combines TRBV7-9 with TRBJ2-1, with TRBD2 matching over 8 bases. The CDR3 is made up of 19 amino acids. J was trimmed by 0 bases and V by 3 bases; bases with no gene match: 13. Germline V gives CDR1 SEHNR, CDR2 FQNEAQ (reference sequence).

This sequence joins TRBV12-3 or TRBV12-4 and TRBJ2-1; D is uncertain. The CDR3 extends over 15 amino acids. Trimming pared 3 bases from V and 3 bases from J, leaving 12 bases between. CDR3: CASSFGQLHYNEQFF. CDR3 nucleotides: TGTGCCAGCAGTTTCGGTCAGCTTCACTACAATGAGCAGTTCTTC.

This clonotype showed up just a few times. Written as DNA, the CDR3 is TGTGCCAGCAGCTTATTGGTCGGGTCACCCCTCCACTTT. Residues: CASSLLVGSPLHF. The V call is TRBV7-3, the J call TRBJ1-6; no clear D. The V and J ends lost 2 bases and 10 bases respectively, with 9 bases between them. The CDR3 is 13 amino acids. Per germline, CDR1 SGHTA and CDR2 FQGTGA.

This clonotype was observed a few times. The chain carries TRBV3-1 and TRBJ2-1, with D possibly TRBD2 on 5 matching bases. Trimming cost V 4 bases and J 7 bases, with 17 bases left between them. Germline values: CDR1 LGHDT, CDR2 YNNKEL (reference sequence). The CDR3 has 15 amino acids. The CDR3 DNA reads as TGTGCCAGCAGCCTCCCGAGGGAGAGCAGGAATGAGCAGTTCTTC. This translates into CASSLPRESRNEQFF.

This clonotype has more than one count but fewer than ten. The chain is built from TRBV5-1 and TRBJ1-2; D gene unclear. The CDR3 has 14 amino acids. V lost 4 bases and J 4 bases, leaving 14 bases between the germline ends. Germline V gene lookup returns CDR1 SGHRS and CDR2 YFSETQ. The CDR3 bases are TGCGCCAGCAGCCACAACGGAATGGTCTATGGCTACACCTTC. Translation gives CASSHNGMVYGYTF.

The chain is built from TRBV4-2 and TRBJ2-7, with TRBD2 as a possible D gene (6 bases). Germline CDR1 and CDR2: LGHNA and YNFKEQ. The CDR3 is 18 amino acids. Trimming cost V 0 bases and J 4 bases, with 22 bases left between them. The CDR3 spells CASSQDLIGRDTIYEQYF. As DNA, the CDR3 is TGTGCCAGCAGCCAAGATTTAATCGGGAGAGACACCATATACGAGCAGTACTTC.

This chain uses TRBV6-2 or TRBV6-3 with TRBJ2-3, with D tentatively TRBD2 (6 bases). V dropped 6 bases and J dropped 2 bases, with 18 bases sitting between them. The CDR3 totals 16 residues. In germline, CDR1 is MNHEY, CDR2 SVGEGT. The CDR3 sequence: CASSSRGISDTDTQYF. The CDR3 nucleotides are TGTGCCAGCAGCTCCCGGGGGATCAGCGACACAGATACGCAGTATTTT.

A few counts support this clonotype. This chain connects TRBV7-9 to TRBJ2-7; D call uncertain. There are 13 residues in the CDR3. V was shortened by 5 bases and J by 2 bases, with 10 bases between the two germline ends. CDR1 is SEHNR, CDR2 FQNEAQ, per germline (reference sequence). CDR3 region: CASSQSTAYEQYV. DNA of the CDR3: TGTGCCAGCAGCCAGTCAACGGCCTACGAGCAGTACGTC.

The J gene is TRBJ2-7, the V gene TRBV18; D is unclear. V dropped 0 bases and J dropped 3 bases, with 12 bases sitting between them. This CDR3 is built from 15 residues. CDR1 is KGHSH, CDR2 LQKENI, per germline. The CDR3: CASSPPTGFFYEQYF. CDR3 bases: TGTGCCAGCTCACCACCGACGGGTTTCTTCTACGAGCAGTACTTC.

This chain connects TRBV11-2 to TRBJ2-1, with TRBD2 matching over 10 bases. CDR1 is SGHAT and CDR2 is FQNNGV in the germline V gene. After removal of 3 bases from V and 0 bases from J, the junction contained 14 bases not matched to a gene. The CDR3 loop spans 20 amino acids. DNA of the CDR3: TGTGCCAGCAGCTTTCCTAGCGGGGGCCCCTCCCGGCACTCCTACAATGAGCAGTTCTTC. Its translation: CASSFPSGGPSRHSYNEQFF.

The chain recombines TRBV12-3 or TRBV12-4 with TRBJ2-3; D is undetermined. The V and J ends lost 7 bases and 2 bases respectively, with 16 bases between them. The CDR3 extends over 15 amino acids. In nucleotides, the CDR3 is TGTGCCAGCAATCCTATGGGCAGCAACACAGATACGCAGTATTTT. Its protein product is CASNPMGSNTDTQYF.

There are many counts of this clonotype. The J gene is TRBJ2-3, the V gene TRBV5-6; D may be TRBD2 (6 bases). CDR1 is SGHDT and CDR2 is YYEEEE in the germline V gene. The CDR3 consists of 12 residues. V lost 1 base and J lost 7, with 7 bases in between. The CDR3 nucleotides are TGTGCCAGCAGCTTGCGGGACTATACGCAGTATTTT. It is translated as CASSLRDYTQYF.

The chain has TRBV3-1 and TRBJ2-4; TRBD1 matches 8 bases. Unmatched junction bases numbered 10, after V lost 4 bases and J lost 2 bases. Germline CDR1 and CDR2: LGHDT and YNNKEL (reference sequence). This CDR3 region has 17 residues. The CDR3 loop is CASSPGWQGASKNIQYF. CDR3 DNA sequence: TGTGCCAGCAGCCCGGGGTGGCAGGGGGCTTCCAAAAACATTCAGTACTTC.

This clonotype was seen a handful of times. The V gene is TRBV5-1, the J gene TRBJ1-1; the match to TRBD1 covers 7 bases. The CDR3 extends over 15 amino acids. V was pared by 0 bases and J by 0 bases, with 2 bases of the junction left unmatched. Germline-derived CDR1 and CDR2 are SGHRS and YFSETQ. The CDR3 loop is CASSLATGLNTEAFF. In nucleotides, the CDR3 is TGCGCCAGCAGCTTGGCGACAGGGCTGAACACTGAAGCTTTCTTT.

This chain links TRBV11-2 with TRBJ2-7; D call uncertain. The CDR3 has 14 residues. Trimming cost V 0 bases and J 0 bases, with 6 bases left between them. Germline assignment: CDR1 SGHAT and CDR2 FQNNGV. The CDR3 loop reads CASSLEMGSYEQYV. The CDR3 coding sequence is TGTGCCAGCAGCTTAGAAATGGGCTCCTACGAGCAGTACGTC.

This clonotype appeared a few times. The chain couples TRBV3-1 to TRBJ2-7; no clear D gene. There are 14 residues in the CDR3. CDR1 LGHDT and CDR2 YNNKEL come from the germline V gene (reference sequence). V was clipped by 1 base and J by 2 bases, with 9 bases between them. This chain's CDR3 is CASSQGVGAYEQYV. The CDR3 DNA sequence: TGTGCCAGCAGCCAAGGGGTAGGCGCCTACGAGCAGTACGTC.

The CDR3 DNA reads TGCGCCAGCAGCCAAGGACAGGGGGTGGTTTCACCCCTCCACTTT. Its protein product is CASSQGQGVVSPLHF. This chain links TRBV4-3 with TRBJ1-6; 9 bases align to TRBD1. J lost 9 bases, V lost 1 base, and 4 bases had no gene match. CDR3 length: 15 amino acids. Germline V gives CDR1 LGHNA, CDR2 YSLEER.

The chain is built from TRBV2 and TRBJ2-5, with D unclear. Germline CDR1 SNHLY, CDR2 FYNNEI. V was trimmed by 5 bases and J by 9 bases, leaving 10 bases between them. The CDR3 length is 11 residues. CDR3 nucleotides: TGTGCCAGCAGTCCCAATTTGGCCCAGTACTTC. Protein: CASSPNLAQYF.

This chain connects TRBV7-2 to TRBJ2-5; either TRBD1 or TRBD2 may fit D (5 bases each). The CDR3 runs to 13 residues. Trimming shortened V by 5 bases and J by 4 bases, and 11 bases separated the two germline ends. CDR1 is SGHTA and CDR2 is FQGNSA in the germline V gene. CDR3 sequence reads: CASSPRDLETQYF. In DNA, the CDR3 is TGTGCCAGCAGCCCCCGGGACCTAGAGACCCAGTACTTC.

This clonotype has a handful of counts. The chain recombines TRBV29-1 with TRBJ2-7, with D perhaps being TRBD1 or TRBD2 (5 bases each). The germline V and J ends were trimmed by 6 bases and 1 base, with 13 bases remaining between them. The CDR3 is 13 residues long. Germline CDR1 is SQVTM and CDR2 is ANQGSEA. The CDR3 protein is CSVGDRGSYEQYF. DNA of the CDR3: TGCAGCGTGGGGGACCGGGGATCCTACGAGCAGTACTTC.

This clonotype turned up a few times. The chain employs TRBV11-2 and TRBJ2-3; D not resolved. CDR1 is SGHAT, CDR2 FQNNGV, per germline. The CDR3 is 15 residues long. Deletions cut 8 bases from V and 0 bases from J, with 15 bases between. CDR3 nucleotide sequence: TGTGCCAGCTCTGAGGACGGAACTAGCACAGATACGCAGTATTTT. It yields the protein CASSEDGTSTDTQYF.

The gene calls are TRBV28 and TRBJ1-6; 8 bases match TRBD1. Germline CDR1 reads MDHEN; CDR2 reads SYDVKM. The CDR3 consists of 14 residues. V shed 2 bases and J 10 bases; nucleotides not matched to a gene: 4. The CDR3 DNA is TGTGCCAGCAGTTTAACAGGGGGTATCTCACCCCTCCACTTT. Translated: CASSLTGGISPLHF.

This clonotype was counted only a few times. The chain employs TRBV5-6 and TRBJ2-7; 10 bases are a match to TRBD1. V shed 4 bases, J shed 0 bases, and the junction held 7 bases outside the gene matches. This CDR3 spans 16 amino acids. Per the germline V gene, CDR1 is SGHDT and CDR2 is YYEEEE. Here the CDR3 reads CASSRGQGRPSYEQYF. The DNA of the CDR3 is TGTGCCAGCAGCCGGGGACAGGGGCGACCCTCCTACGAGCAGTACTTC.